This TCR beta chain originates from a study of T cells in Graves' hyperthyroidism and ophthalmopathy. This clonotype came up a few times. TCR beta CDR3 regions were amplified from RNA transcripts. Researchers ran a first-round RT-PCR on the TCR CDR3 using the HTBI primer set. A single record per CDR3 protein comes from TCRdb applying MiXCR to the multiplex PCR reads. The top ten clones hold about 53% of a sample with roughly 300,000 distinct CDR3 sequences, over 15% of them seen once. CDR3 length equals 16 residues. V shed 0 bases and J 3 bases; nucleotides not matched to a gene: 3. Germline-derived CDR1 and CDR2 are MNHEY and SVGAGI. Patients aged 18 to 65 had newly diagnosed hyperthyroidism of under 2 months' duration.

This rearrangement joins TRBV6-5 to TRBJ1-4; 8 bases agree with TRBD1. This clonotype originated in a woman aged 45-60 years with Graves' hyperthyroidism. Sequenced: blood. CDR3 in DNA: TGTGCCAGCAGTTACTCGGGGACAGGCTCTAATGAAAAACTGTTTTTT. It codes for CASSYSGTGSNEKLFF.